This TCR beta chain derives from a study of shared clonotypes between healthy human individuals. Study-wide results and limits: Incomplete sequencing of sorted subsets was indicated by rarefaction despite large depth.

A CD45RA+ naive subset and a CD45RA-negative memory subset were split from CD4+ cells. A note on this clone: Its antigen is currently unknown.

In the source study's methods: ImmunoSEQ sequences covered only the junction and lacked quality scores; filtering therefore differed. The data were produced by immunoSEQ multiplex PCR, yet TCRdb's version contains in-frame clones alone and is incomplete. Clone size and the V and J calls come from that table; the DNA yielded D and trimming. The data contain some 2 million clones, about 95% of them seen just once; the ten biggest clones take up more than 0.1%. CDR1 is SGHAT, CDR2 FQNNGV, per germline. V was cut by 5 bases and J by 5 bases, with 13 bases left in between. The CDR3 spans 14 residues. The source of this sequence is a young man in good health. The J gene is TRBJ2-4, the V gene TRBV11-2; D call uncertain. The sequencing sample was made of naive CD4+ T cells sorted from blood. Subset indicated: CD45RA+ positively selected. The CDR3 sequence: CASSLGALQNIQYF. As DNA, the CDR3 is TGTGCCAGCAGCCTAGGAGCCCTCCAAAACATTCAGTACTTC.